A single sample gave rise to the 18 T cell receptor beta chains below, sequenced in a study of regulatory T cells. No antigen has been identified for these receptors. Regarding the study as a whole: Compared with autologous conventional CD4+ cells and control regulatory cells, CD3G-deficient regulatory T cells showed reduced diversity.

Primers: 52 TRBV forward and 13 TRBJ reverse. The data were produced by immunoSEQ multiplex PCR, yet TCRdb's version contains in-frame clones alone and is incomplete. The data contain 2,000 to 2,500 clones, around 93% of them singletons. The sequenced sample was CD4+ Tregs sorted from blood. These receptors came from a child aged 10-17 years with CD3G deficiency.

The chain is built from TRBV6-1 and TRBJ2-2; D unclear. This CDR3 comprises 13 residues. Germline assignment: CDR1 MNHNS and CDR2 SASEGT. The V gene lost 6 bases and the J gene lost 2 bases, with 7 bases spanning the gap. The CDR3 bases are TGTGCCAGCAGGAACTCTAACACCGGGGAGCTGTTTTTT. It yields the protein CASRNSNTGELFF.

The chain recombines TRBV18 with TRBJ2-5, with D possibly matching TRBD2 (6 bases). From germline, CDR1 is KGHSH and CDR2 LQKENI. This CDR3 region has 16 residues. The ends were cut back, 5 bases at V and 5 bases at J, with 21 bases in the middle. This chain's CDR3 is CASSMVPGVVEETQYF. In DNA form, the CDR3 reads TGTGCCAGCTCAATGGTCCCGGGAGTAGTGGAGGAGACCCAGTACTTC.

CDR3 bases: TGTGCCAGCGTGGCCGGATTTACGCAGTATTTT. Amino acid sequence: CASVAGFTQYF. The rearrangement uses TRBV6-1 and TRBJ2-3, with D unclear. Germline assignment: CDR1 MNHNS and CDR2 SASEGT. The length of the CDR3 is 11 residues. The V and J ends lost 8 bases and 8 bases respectively, with 11 bases between them.

CDR3 coding DNA: TGTGCCAGCTTGCAAACAGGATTCTCCTACGAGCAGTACTTC. Protein product: CASLQTGFSYEQYF. The chain uses TRBV6-1 and TRBJ2-7, with TRBD1 as a possible D gene (5 bases). Trimming pared 8 bases from V and 0 bases from J, leaving 14 bases between. Germline V gene data show CDR1 as MNHNS and CDR2 as SASEGT. This CDR3 has 14 residues.

The chain joins TRBV21-1 to TRBJ2-5; the D call of TRBD2 is as the table states it, not checked on the DNA. TRBV21-1 constitutes a pseudogene. There are 15 residues in the CDR3. The CDR3 loop reads CASSKVNPLGETQYF. In DNA, the CDR3 is TGTGCCAGCAGCAAAGTTAATCCCCTAGGAGAGACCCAGTACTTC.

About this clone: A read error may account for a junction end that differs from germline. The chain employs TRBV7-9 and TRBJ2-2; D gene unclear. Per the germline V gene, CDR1 is SEHNR and CDR2 is FQNEAQ (reference sequence). CDR3 length equals 17 residues. CDR3 protein: CASSLARTATNTGELFF. The CDR3 nucleotides read TGTGCCAGCAGTTTAGCCCGGACGGCGACGAACACCGGGGAGCTGTTTTTT.

This rearrangement joins TRBV28 to TRBJ1-4; D is possibly TRBD1 (6 bases). Trimming pared 5 bases from V and 4 bases from J, leaving 17 bases between. This CDR3 spans 16 amino acids. Germline CDR1 and CDR2: MDHEN and SYDVKM. CDR3 coding DNA: TGTGCCAGCAGTCCTCACAGGGCGCTGGGTAATGAAAAACTGTTTTTT. Its translation is CASSPHRALGNEKLFF.

The chain joins TRBV6-1 to TRBJ2-1; D may be TRBD1 or TRBD2 (5 bases each). The germline CDR1 and CDR2 sequences are MNHNS and SASEGT. There are 12 residues in the CDR3. V lost 2 bases and J 12 bases, leaving 11 bases between the germline ends. CDR3 region: CASSEQGETQFF. Written as DNA, the CDR3 is TGTGCCAGCAGTGAACAAGGGGAGACGCAGTTCTTC.

In its sample, this clone was seen a few times. The rearrangement links TRBV7-6 to TRBJ2-1, with a possible D match to TRBD1 (5 bases). Germline CDR1 SGHVS, CDR2 FNYEAQ. V was pared by 2 bases and J by 8 bases, with 13 bases between. This CDR3 region has 14 residues. The CDR3 region has the DNA TGTGCCAGCAGCTTACAGGGTACCGAGGATGAGCAGTTCTTC. It translates to CASSLQGTEDEQFF.

In the case of this clone: One end of the junction fails to match germline, which may point to a read error. The rearrangement uses TRBV9 and TRBJ2-5; no clear D. Germline values: CDR1 SGDLS, CDR2 YYNGEE. The CDR3 totals 11 residues. The CDR3 here is CASSVLSEWDF. CDR3 sequence (DNA): TGTGCCAGCAGCGTTCTATCGGAGTGGGACTTC.

CDR3 protein: CASSRPRETQYF. As DNA, the CDR3 is TGTGCCAGCTCCCGACCCCGAGAGACCCAGTACTTC. The chain joins TRBV6-1 to TRBJ2-5; the D is unclear. The length of the CDR3 is 12 residues. In germline, CDR1 is MNHNS, CDR2 SASEGT. V was shortened by 8 bases and J by 4 bases, with 11 bases between the two germline ends.

This clone was counted a few times. The CDR3 sequence is CASSPRLARTDTQYF. The CDR3 bases are TGTGCCAGCAGTCCCAGACTAGCGCGTACAGATACGCAGTATTTT. V gene TRBV27 combines with J gene TRBJ2-3; 8 positions match TRBD2. V shed 5 bases and J 3 bases; nucleotides not matched to a gene: 7. The germline V gene has CDR1 MNHEY and CDR2 SMNVEV (reference sequence). The CDR3 sequence is 15 residues long.

The chain is built from TRBV4-3 and TRBJ1-2, with 10 nucleotides matching TRBD1. The germline V gene encodes CDR1 LGHNA and CDR2 YSLEER. Unmatched junction bases numbered 7, after V lost 4 bases and J lost 8 bases. CDR3 size: 14 residues. CDR3 DNA sequence: TGCGCCAGCAGCCGCACCGGGACAGGGGACGGCTACACCTTC. Translating gives CASSRTGTGDGYTF.

In its sample, this clone was seen once. This sequence joins TRBV18 and TRBJ2-1; the D gene is possibly TRBD2 (7 bases). The CDR3 length is 13 residues. CDR1 KGHSH and CDR2 LQKENI come from the germline V gene. V lost 5 bases and J 9 bases, leaving 14 bases between the germline ends. The CDR3 sequence is CASSSGGAAEQFF. CDR3 nucleotides: TGTGCCAGCTCAAGTGGGGGGGCGGCTGAGCAGTTCTTC.

CDR3 coding DNA: TGTGCCAGCAGTTACTCCCTTAATGAGCAGTACTTC. Translating gives CASSYSLNEQYF. This chain links TRBV6-5 with TRBJ2-7; D is unclear. The germline V and J ends were trimmed by 0 bases and 7 bases, with 7 bases remaining between them. The CDR3 sequence is 12 residues long. Germline assignment: CDR1 MNHEY and CDR2 SVGAGI.

The chain links TRBV6-1 to TRBJ1-2; tentative D call: TRBD1 (6 bases). The CDR3 spans 11 residues. Trimming removed 6 bases at V and 8 bases at J, with 10 bases between. Germline CDR1 and CDR2: MNHNS and SASEGT. This chain's CDR3 is CASRNREGYTF. DNA of the CDR3: TGTGCCAGCAGAAACAGGGAAGGCTACACCTTC.

The chain links TRBV28 to TRBJ2-1; D may match TRBD1 or TRBD2 (5 bases each). The CDR3 spans 14 residues. V lost 2 bases to trimming and J lost 0 bases, with 5 bases between them. Per the germline V gene, CDR1 is MDHEN and CDR2 is SYDVKM. DNA for the CDR3: TGTGCCAGCAGTTTAGGGGGCTCCTACAATGAGCAGTTCTTC. Protein sequence: CASSLGGSYNEQFF.

The chain recombines TRBV7-2 with TRBJ1-1; maybe TRBD1 (5 bases). The germline V gene has CDR1 SGHTA and CDR2 FQGNSA. This CDR3 contains 14 residues. The ends were cut back, 7 bases at V and 8 bases at J, with 20 bases in the middle. The CDR3 nucleotides read TGTGCCAGCAACCCCTTCGCGGTTGGGGACGAAGCTTTCTTT. Residues: CASNPFAVGDEAFF.